These 25 T cell receptor beta chains came from one sample sequenced in a study of OX40 agonist ivuxolimab in advanced cancers. Measured with immunoSEQ multiplex PCR; TCRdb has only the in-frame clones, and not every one. The top ten clones hold approximately 2% of a sample with 74,000 or so clones, 80% to 95% of them seen once. This specimen was CD4+ or CD8+ T cells sorted from blood, taken in a trial of the OX40 agonist ivuxolimab. These receptors were taken from an adult with an advanced solid tumor such as melanoma, head and neck, liver or kidney cancer.

The chain employs TRBV28 and TRBJ2-7, with a possible D match to TRBD2 (6 bases). Germline V gene sequence: CDR1 MDHEN, CDR2 SYDVKM. The V end was cut by 6 bases, the J end by 3 bases, with 15 bases between. The CDR3 covers 14 residues. CDR3 in amino acids: CASSRPLANYEQYF. CDR3 coding DNA: TGTGCCAGCAGCCGCCCCCTAGCGAACTACGAGCAGTACTTC.

In this sample, this clone turned up a few times. The chain links TRBV4-1 to TRBJ1-6; D is undetermined. The ends were cut back, 0 bases at V and 9 bases at J, with 6 bases in the middle. Germline assignment: CDR1 MGHRA and CDR2 YSYEKL. The CDR3 has 13 amino acids. The CDR3 DNA reads TGCGCCAGCAGCCAAGATCATGGTTCACCCCTCCACTTT. It specifies CASSQDHGSPLHF.

The rearrangement links TRBV28 to TRBJ2-7, with 8 nucleotides matching TRBD1. The CDR3 is 16 residues long. Germline V gives CDR1 MDHEN, CDR2 SYDVKM. J gave up 6 bases and V 7 bases, and 17 bases lay outside the gene matches. In nucleotides, the CDR3 is TGTGCCAGCACCTTTACCAGGACAGGGTGGTCTAGCGAGCAGTACTTC. Translating gives CASTFTRTGWSSEQYF.

V usage is TRBV14 and J usage is TRBJ1-2, with D unresolved. The germline V gene encodes CDR1 SGHDN and CDR2 FVKESK. Trimming pared 3 bases from V and 7 bases from J, leaving 12 bases between. The CDR3 totals 13 residues. CDR3 sequence (DNA): TGTGCCAGCAGCCAGTCGACAACGAGTGGCTACACCTTC. It codes for CASSQSTTSGYTF.

The chain has TRBV12-2 and TRBJ1-5. TRBV12-2 is described as a pseudogene. The CDR3 length is 15 residues. As DNA, the CDR3 is TGTGCAAGTCGCTTGGTAGTCGCGGGGGGTCAGCCCCAGCATTTT. Translated: CASRLVVAGGQPQHF.

The rearrangement links TRBV4-2 to TRBJ1-6, with D tentatively TRBD1 (5 bases). Germline V gene lookup returns CDR1 LGHNA and CDR2 YNFKEQ. The ends were cut back, 1 base at V and 7 bases at J, with 11 bases in the middle. This CDR3 spans 15 amino acids. CDR3 nucleotides: TGTGCCAGCAGCCAAGGAGGGGTGCAGAATTCACCCCTCCACTTT. It is translated as CASSQGGVQNSPLHF.

The rearrangement uses TRBV6-6 and TRBJ1-2; maybe TRBD1 (5 bases). Trimming stripped 0 bases from V and 7 bases from J, with 9 bases between. The CDR3 sequence is 13 residues long. Germline V gene lookup returns CDR1 MNHNY and CDR2 SVGAGI (reference sequence). CDR3 DNA: TGTGCCAGCAGTTACTCCACAGGAACTGGCTACACCTTC. This gives the protein CASSYSTGTGYTF.

This rearrangement joins TRBV14 to TRBJ2-1, with 12 bases matching TRBD2. The CDR3 consists of 14 residues. The junction had 6 bases not matched to a gene; V was cut back by 6 bases and J by 9 bases. The germline V gene has CDR1 SGHDN and CDR2 FVKESK. The CDR3 sequence: CASSPSGRAGEQFF. In DNA, the CDR3 is TGTGCCAGCAGTCCTAGCGGGAGGGCCGGTGAGCAGTTCTTC.

The rearrangement joins TRBV28 to TRBJ2-5; maybe TRBD1 (6 bases). V dropped 4 bases and J dropped 6 bases, with 24 bases sitting between them. From germline, CDR1 is MDHEN and CDR2 SYDVKM. The CDR3 is 17 residues long. CDR3 loop: CASSSATQGTYVQTQYF. CDR3 sequence (DNA): TGTGCCAGCAGTTCCGCGACCCAGGGGACATACGTCCAGACCCAGTACTTC.

The V call is TRBV10-1, the J call TRBJ2-1, with a tentative D call TRBD2 (5 bases). V lost 7 bases to trimming and J lost 4 bases, with 14 bases between them. CDR1 WNHNN and CDR2 SYGVQD come from the germline V gene (reference sequence). The CDR3 contains 14 residues. CDR3 coding DNA: TGCGCCAGCACCCCCGGACTGGCGTACAATGAGCAGTTCTTC. The encoded protein is CASTPGLAYNEQFF.

This chain uses TRBV7-6 with TRBJ2-7; no clear D gene. Germline lookup yields CDR1 SGHVS and CDR2 FNYEAQ. This CDR3 is 13 amino acids long. The V and J ends lost 0 bases and 4 bases respectively, with 7 bases between them. The CDR3 DNA reads as TGTGCCAGCAGCTTAGCGCTGGGTTACGAGCAGTACTTC. Amino acid sequence: CASSLALGYEQYF.

The CDR3 region has the DNA TGTGCCAGCAGCCGGGACTTCTACAATGAGCAGTTCTTC. Translation: CASSRDFYNEQFF. The chain couples TRBV11-3 to TRBJ2-1, with D perhaps TRBD2 (6 bases). Trimming removed 5 bases from V and 3 bases from J, with 8 bases in between. Germline V lookup: CDR1 SGHNT, CDR2 YENEEA. The CDR3 loop spans 13 amino acids.

The rearrangement links TRBV9 to TRBJ2-3; D possibly corresponds to TRBD2 (5 bases). The germline V gene encodes CDR1 SGDLS and CDR2 YYNGEE. V lost 0 bases to trimming and J lost 0 bases, with 11 bases between them. The CDR3 length is 16 residues. The CDR3 nucleotides read TGTGCCAGCAGCGTAGGGAGCGGCTCAAGCACAGATACGCAGTATTTT. Its protein product is CASSVGSGSSTDTQYF.

CDR3 nucleotides: TGCGCCAGCAGCTTGGCCCCGGGACAGGGGGGTGAGCAGTTCTTC. Translation gives CASSLAPGQGGEQFF. The genes are TRBV5-1 and TRBJ2-1, with 11 bases identical to TRBD1. J was trimmed by 9 bases and V by 0 bases; bases with no gene match: 5. Germline loops: CDR1 SGHRS, CDR2 YFSETQ. CDR3 length equals 15 residues.

The rearrangement links TRBV19 to TRBJ2-2; D may be TRBD1 (6 bases). There are 11 residues in the CDR3. CDR1 LNHDA and CDR2 SQIVND come from the germline V gene (reference sequence). The V gene lost 8 bases and the J gene lost 13 bases, with 14 bases spanning the gap. CDR3 bases: TGTGCCAGTTCTCAGGACAGTAGGCTGTTTTTT. Translating gives CASSQDSRLFF.

The chain is built from TRBV19 and TRBJ1-1; TRBD1 is a possible D gene (5 bases). There are 16 residues in the CDR3. Germline V gene data show CDR1 as LNHDA and CDR2 as SQIVND (reference sequence). The V end lost 4 bases, the J end lost 0 bases, and 15 bases lay between the germline ends. In DNA, the CDR3 is TGTGCCAGTAGTAGGGGGAGGACGGACATGAACACTGAAGCTTTCTTT. It is translated as CASSRGRTDMNTEAFF.

This clone was seen just once. V gene TRBV6-1 combines with J gene TRBJ2-2; TRBD1 is a possible D gene (5 bases). V lost 1 base to trimming and J lost 4 bases, with 13 bases between them. CDR3 size: 16 residues. Germline V gene lookup returns CDR1 MNHNS and CDR2 SASEGT. The CDR3 DNA reads TGTGCCAGCAGTGAAGGTAGGGGAAGAGTCACCGGGGAGCTGTTTTTT. It encodes CASSEGRGRVTGELFF.

This chain connects TRBV4-2 to TRBJ2-3; the D gene is possibly TRBD2 (5 bases). The germline V and J ends were trimmed by 1 base and 6 bases, with 14 bases remaining between them. The CDR3 has 15 residues. Germline lookup yields CDR1 LGHNA and CDR2 YNFKEQ. CDR3 protein: CASSQVASREDTQYF. CDR3 nucleotides: TGTGCCAGCAGCCAAGTCGCCTCTAGGGAGGATACGCAGTATTTT.

The chain is built from TRBV7-9 and TRBJ2-7; D not resolved. Germline V gene lookup returns CDR1 SEHNR and CDR2 FQNEAQ (reference sequence). With 2 bases removed from V and 4 bases from J, the gap between germline ends came to 12 bases. The CDR3 loop spans 14 amino acids. The CDR3 DNA is TGTGCCAGCAGCTTATGGGATTTGGAGTACGAGCAGTACTTC. This sequence encodes CASSLWDLEYEQYF.

The chain combines TRBV6-1 with TRBJ2-7, with 8 bases matching TRBD2. The V segment lost 7 bases and the J segment 0 bases; nucleotides outside the gene matches: 5. The CDR3 consists of 14 residues. CDR1 and CDR2 (germline): MNHNS, SASEGT. The CDR3 loop is CASKRGLSSYEQYF. CDR3 in DNA: TGTGCCAGCAAGCGGGGGTTAAGCTCCTACGAGCAGTACTTC.

This chain's CDR3 is CASSLGGVGNSPLHF. The CDR3 coding sequence is TGTGCCAGCAGCCTGGGGGGAGTGGGGAATTCACCCCTCCACTTT. The rearrangement links TRBV11-2 to TRBJ1-6; possible D gene TRBD1, 5 bases. This CDR3 is 15 amino acids long. Trimming removed 5 bases at V and 7 bases at J, with 15 bases between. Per the germline V gene, CDR1 is SGHAT and CDR2 is FQNNGV.

The V gene is TRBV29-1, the J gene TRBJ2-3; 7 nucleotides line up with TRBD1. J gave up 0 bases and V 7 bases, and 4 bases lay outside the gene matches. This CDR3 region has 13 residues. Germline V gene data show CDR1 as SQVTM and CDR2 as ANQGSEA. The CDR3 DNA reads as TGCAGCGCAGGGACAGCTAGCACAGATACGCAGTATTTT. Amino acids: CSAGTASTDTQYF.

The V gene is TRBV9, the J gene TRBJ1-2; D call uncertain. This CDR3 region has 16 residues. The V end was cut by 0 bases, the J end by 8 bases, with 20 bases between. CDR1 is SGDLS and CDR2 is YYNGEE in the germline V gene. CDR3 nucleotides: TGTGCCAGCAGCGTAGTTGCCCTCTTGGGGTCTTGGGGCTACACCTTC. Encoded protein: CASSVVALLGSWGYTF.

The V call is TRBV6-1, the J call TRBJ2-7; 8 bases are a match to TRBD1. Germline V lookup: CDR1 MNHNS, CDR2 SASEGT. J lost 3 bases, V lost 7 bases, and 8 bases had no gene match. The CDR3 runs to 14 residues. Here the CDR3 reads CASTQTGVDYEQYF. DNA of the CDR3: TGTGCCAGCACCCAGACAGGGGTCGACTACGAGCAGTACTTC.

V usage is TRBV19 and J usage is TRBJ2-4; D not certain. V was pared by 5 bases and J by 1 base, with 9 bases between. The CDR3 loop spans 14 amino acids. Germline CDR1 reads LNHDA; CDR2 reads SQIVND (reference sequence). The CDR3 is CASSLRAAKNIQYF. DNA for the CDR3: TGTGCCAGTAGTCTTCGTGCCGCCAAAAACATTCAGTACTTC.